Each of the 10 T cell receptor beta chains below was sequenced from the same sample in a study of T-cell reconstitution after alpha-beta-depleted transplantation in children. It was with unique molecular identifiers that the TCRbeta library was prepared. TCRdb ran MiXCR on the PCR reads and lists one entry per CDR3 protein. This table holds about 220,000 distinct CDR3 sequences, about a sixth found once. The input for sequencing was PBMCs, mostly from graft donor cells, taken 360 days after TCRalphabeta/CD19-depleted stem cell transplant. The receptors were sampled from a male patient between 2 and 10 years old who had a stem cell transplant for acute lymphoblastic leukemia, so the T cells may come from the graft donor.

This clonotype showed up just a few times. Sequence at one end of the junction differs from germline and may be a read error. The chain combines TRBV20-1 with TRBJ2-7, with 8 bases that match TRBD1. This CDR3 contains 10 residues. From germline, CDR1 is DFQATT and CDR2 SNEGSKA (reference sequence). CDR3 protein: CSAPGGSGTF. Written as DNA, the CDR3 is TGCAGTGCCCCAGGGGGCAGCGGAACATTC.

The CDR3 DNA reads TGCAGCGTGGGGACAGCACGAACCTACGAGCAGTACTTC. Translation gives CSVGTARTYEQYF. The chain couples TRBV29-1 to TRBJ2-7, with 7 bases aligning to TRBD1. The germline V gene encodes CDR1 SQVTM and CDR2 ANQGSEA. J gave up 2 bases and V 6 bases, and 7 bases lay outside the gene matches. CDR3 size: 13 residues.

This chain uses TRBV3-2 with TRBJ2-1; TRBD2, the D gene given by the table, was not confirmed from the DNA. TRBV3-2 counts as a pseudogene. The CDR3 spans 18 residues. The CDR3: CASSQDPPVLAGYNEQFF. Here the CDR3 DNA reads TGTGCCAGCAGCCAAGACCCCCCGGTCCTAGCGGGGTACAATGAGCAGTTCTTC.

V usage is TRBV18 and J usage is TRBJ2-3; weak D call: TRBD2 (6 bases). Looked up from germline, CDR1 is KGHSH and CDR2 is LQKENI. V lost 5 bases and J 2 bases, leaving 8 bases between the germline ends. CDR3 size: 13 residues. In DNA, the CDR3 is TGTGCCAGCTCAGGCGGGGACACAGATACGCAGTATTTT. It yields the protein CASSGGDTDTQYF.

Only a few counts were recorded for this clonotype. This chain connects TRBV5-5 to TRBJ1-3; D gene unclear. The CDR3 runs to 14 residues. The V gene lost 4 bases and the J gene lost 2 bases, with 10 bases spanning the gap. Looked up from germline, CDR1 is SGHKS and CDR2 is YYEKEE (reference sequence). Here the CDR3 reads CASSTKGAGNTIYF. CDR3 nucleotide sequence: TGTGCCAGCAGCACCAAGGGTGCTGGAAACACCATATATTTT.

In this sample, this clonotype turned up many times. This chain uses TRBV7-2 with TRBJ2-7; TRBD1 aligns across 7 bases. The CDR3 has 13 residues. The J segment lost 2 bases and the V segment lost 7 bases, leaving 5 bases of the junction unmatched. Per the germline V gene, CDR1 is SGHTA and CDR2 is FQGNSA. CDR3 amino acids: CASNRQGAYEQYF. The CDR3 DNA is TGTGCCAGCAACCGACAGGGAGCCTACGAGCAGTACTTC.

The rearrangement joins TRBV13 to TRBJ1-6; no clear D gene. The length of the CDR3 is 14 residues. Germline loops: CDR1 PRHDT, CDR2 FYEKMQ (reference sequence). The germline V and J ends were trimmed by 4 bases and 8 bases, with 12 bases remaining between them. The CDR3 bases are TGTGCCAGCAGCTCGAGAGTCTCCGATTCACCCCTCCACTTT. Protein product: CASSSRVSDSPLHF.

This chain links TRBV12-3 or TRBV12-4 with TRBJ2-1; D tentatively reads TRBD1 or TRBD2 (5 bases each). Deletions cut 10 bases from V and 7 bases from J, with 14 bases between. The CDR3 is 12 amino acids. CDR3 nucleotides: TGTGCCACCATGTGGGGCGGGAATGAGCAGTTCTTC. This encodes CATMWGGNEQFF.

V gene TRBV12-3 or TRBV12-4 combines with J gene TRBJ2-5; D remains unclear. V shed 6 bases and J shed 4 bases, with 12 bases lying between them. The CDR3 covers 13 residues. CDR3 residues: CASSLRRAETQYF. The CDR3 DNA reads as TGTGCCAGCAGCCTCCGCCGGGCAGAGACCCAGTACTTC.

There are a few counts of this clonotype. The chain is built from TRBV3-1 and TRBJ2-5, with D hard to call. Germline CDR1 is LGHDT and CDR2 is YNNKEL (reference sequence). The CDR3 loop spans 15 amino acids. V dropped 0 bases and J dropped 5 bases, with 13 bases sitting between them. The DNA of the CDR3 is TGTGCCAGCAGCCAAGAAGACTTGCCGCGGGAGACCCAGTACTTC. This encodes CASSQEDLPRETQYF.